This T cell receptor (beta chain) was recovered during a study of CD8+CD57+ T cells in acquired aplastic anemia. Study summary: Sorted CD4+ and CD8+ cells gave a mean 3.2 ug DNA, range about 0.2 to 27.4 ug. Study-level findings and limits: Shared by patients and controls, 25 to 30 CD8+ CDR3s were abundant in patients. A significant difference in CD8+ Simpson's diversity between patients and controls was not found.

About this clonotype: Antigen: not known. A read error may account for a junction end that differs from germline.

Patients selected for sequencing had displayed CD8+CD57+ cell expansion by flow cytometry. The patients all had a severe acquired aplastic anemia diagnosis. Template material for TCR beta VDJ and CDR3 profiling consisted of genomic DNA. Each CDR3 protein gets one entry after TCRdb re-called the reads with MiXCR. The table records roughly 93,000 distinct CDR3 sequences, less than 75% of them present only once. The source is a human donor with aplastic anemia. Sequenced sample: sorted CD4+, CD8+, or CD8+CD57+ T cells (not recorded which) from PBMCs.

For the CDR3, the DNA is TGTGCCAGTAGTACCCGACAGGTACAAGGGACCCAGTACTTC. Amino acids: CASSTRQVQGTQYF. The V call is TRBV19, the J call TRBJ2-5; TRBD1 might be the D (6 bases). Germline V gives CDR1 LNHDA, CDR2 SQIVND (reference sequence). CDR3 size: 14 residues.